Listed below are T cell receptor beta chains from one sample, sequenced in a study of naive CD8 T cells in extremely preterm neonates. Sequencing used immunoSEQ multiplex PCR; TCRdb keeps in-frame clones, though not all of them. The repertoire has about 5,800 clones, about 97% of them found once; the top ten carry 0.65% to 0.85%. The sample consisted of naive CD8+ T cells from blood. All receptors come from a human donor in good health. Each CDR3 is given with its conserved first and last residue. A D gene is named only where the DNA matches it firmly. A row's size may be missing; if present it is once, few, many or a size class.

clone_size	v_call	j_call	d_call	cdr3_aa	cdr3_nt
once	TRBV12-5	TRBJ2-2	.	CASGFLSGTGELFF	TGTGCTAGTGGCTTTCTTTCGGGCACCGGGGAGCTGTTTTTT
.	TRBV19	TRBJ1-4	TRBD1	CASDGQGAEKLFF	TGTGCCAGCGATGGACAGGGTGCCGAAAAACTGTTTTTT
.	TRBV4-1	TRBJ2-7	TRBD2	CASSQAQTGTRSYEQYF	TGCGCCAGCAGCCAAGCCCAGACCGGGACTAGGTCCTACGAGCAGTACTTC
.	TRBV6-5	TRBJ1-1	.	CASSQGGTEAFF	TGTGCCAGCAGCCAAGGGGGCACTGAAGCTTTCTTT
.	TRBV6-5	TRBJ2-1	.	CASSARGWEYNEQFF	TGTGCCAGCAGTGCTAGGGGGTGGGAGTACAATGAGCAGTTCTTC
.	TRBV12-5	TRBJ2-7	.	CASGRGGSDYEQYF	TGTGCTAGTGGCCGCGGAGGGAGTGATTACGAGCAGTACTTC
.	TRBV7-2	TRBJ2-3	.	CASSSPTWGGQSDTQYF	TGTGCCAGCAGCTCCCCGACTTGGGGGGGGCAGTCAGATACGCAGTATTTT
once	TRBV5-1	TRBJ2-6	.	CASSMSPTPPSGANVLTF	TGCGCCAGCAGCATGAGTCCCACTCCTCCCTCTGGGGCCAACGTCCTGACTTTC
.	TRBV7-2	TRBJ2-1	TRBD2	CASSLLAGWVNEQFF	TGTGCCAGCAGCTTACTAGCGGGGTGGGTCAATGAGCAGTTCTTC
.	TRBV28	TRBJ2-1	TRBD2	CASSPLAGPAYEQFF	TGTGCCAGCAGTCCTTTAGCGGGGCCTGCCTATGAGCAGTTCTTC
.	TRBV2	TRBJ2-7	TRBD2	CASSPGLIYEQYF	TGTGCCAGCAGCCCGGGACTAATATACGAGCAGTACTTC
.	TRBV29-1	TRBJ1-1	.	CSVALPSGEAFF	TGCAGCGTGGCCTTACCGAGCGGTGAAGCTTTCTTT
.	TRBV19	TRBJ2-1	.	CASSGHRSYNEQFF	TGTGCCAGTTCGGGACACCGTTCCTACAATGAGCAGTTCTTC
.	TRBV12-5	TRBJ2-7	.	CASGLITGASYEQYF	TGTGCTAGTGGTTTGATCACAGGCGCCTCCTACGAGCAGTACTTC
.	TRBV5-1	TRBJ1-4	.	CASRLVGGNEKLFF	TGCGCCAGCAGACTTGTGGGGGGTAATGAAAAACTGTTTTTT
.	TRBV6-5	TRBJ2-5	TRBD1	CASSSGGAETQYF	TGTGCCAGCAGTTCAGGGGGCGCGGAGACCCAGTACTTC
.	TRBV27	TRBJ2-7	TRBD1	CASRLSPGTATYEQYF	TGTGCCAGCAGACTCTCCCCCGGGACAGCGACCTACGAGCAGTACTTC
.	TRBV11-2	TRBJ1-3	TRBD1	CASSFWDSLSSGNTIYF	TGTGCCAGCAGCTTCTGGGACAGTTTGAGCTCTGGAAACACCATATATTTT
once	TRBV4-2	TRBJ2-3	.	CASSQGGNTDTQYF	TGTGCCAGCAGCCAAGGCGGGAACACAGATACGCAGTATTTT
.	TRBV19	TRBJ1-6	.	CASSIWLQDSYNSPLHF	TGTGCCAGTAGTATATGGCTTCAGGACAGCTATAATTCACCCCTCCACTTT
few	TRBV19	TRBJ1-4	.	CASSISSGTTNEKLFF	TGTGCCAGTAGTATTTCCAGCGGAACAACTAATGAAAAACTGTTTTTT
.	TRBV28	TRBJ1-1	.	CASSRPAGMIVAHTEAFF	TGTGCCAGCAGCCGACCGGCAGGAATGATAGTCGCCCACACTGAAGCTTTCTTT
.	TRBV29-1	TRBJ2-2	.	CSVRPGTGELFF	TGCAGCGTGAGGCCGGGCACCGGGGAGCTGTTTTTT
.	TRBV4-1	TRBJ1-2	.	CASSPRRGDGYTF	TGCGCCAGCAGCCCCCGTCGGGGGGACGGCTACACCTTC
.	TRBV2	TRBJ1-2	.	CASSEALTGFGVGYTF	TGTGCCAGCAGTGAAGCGCTAACAGGGTTTGGAGTGGGCTACACCTTC
.	TRBV7-9	TRBJ1-1	.	CASLPPLNTEAFF	TGTGCCAGCCTACCTCCCCTGAACACTGAAGCTTTCTTT
.	TRBV11-2	TRBJ2-1	.	CASSWGGAGNEQFF	TGTGCCAGCAGCTGGGGGGGGGCGGGAAATGAGCAGTTCTTC
.	TRBV9	TRBJ1-5	TRBD1	CASRGQGVGYSNQPQHF	TGTGCCAGCAGAGGACAGGGTGTGGGGTATAGCAATCAGCCCCAGCATTTT
.	TRBV7-9	TRBJ1-1	.	CASSFGTEAFF	TGTGCCAGCAGCTTCGGCACTGAAGCTTTCTTT
.	TRBV7-9	TRBJ1-2	.	CASSPADRLYGYTF	TGTGCCAGCAGCCCAGCCGACAGGCTCTATGGCTACACCTTC
once	TRBV4-3	TRBJ2-5	TRBD2	CASSRKWGLAETQYF	TGCGCCAGCAGCCGCAAGTGGGGACTAGCGGAGACCCAGTACTTC
.	TRBV9	TRBJ2-1	TRBD2	CASSPGGVTSGGDNEQFF	TGTGCCAGCAGCCCTGGAGGGGTGACTAGCGGGGGTGACAATGAGCAGTTCTTC
.	TRBV5-8	TRBJ2-1	TRBD2	CASSWLGLADYNEQFF	TGTGCCAGCAGCTGGCTAGGACTAGCGGACTACAATGAGCAGTTCTTC
.	TRBV4-1	TRBJ2-4	.	CASSQGGVPFSKNIQYF	TGCGCCAGCAGCCAAGGCGGAGTTCCTTTTTCCAAAAACATTCAGTACTTC
.	TRBV7-6	TRBJ2-3	TRBD2	CASSTPAGGGITDTQYF	TGTGCCAGCAGCACCCCCGCCGGCGGGGGGATCACAGATACGCAGTATTTT
once	TRBV19	TRBJ1-1	.	CASSGFGGVTEAFF	TGTGCCAGTAGTGGTTTTGGGGGGGTCACTGAAGCTTTCTTT
.	TRBV10-1	TRBJ2-1	.	CASSDPMTGWGAREQFF	TGCGCCAGCAGTGACCCCATGACAGGGTGGGGGGCCCGGGAGCAGTTCTTC
.	TRBV12-5	TRBJ2-7	.	CASGLDEESYEQYF	TGTGCTAGTGGTTTGGACGAGGAGAGCTACGAGCAGTACTTC
.	TRBV19	TRBJ2-7	.	CASSPGATYEQYF	TGTGCCAGTAGTCCTGGGGCCACCTACGAGCAGTACTTC